What follows are 32 T cell receptor beta chains derived from one specimen sequenced in a study of T cell responses to AZD1222 COVID-19 vaccine. Assay: immunoSEQ multiplex PCR; the TCRdb copy retains only in-frame clones and omits some. The table has around 160,000 clones, approximately 89% seen once. This specimen was peripheral blood, taken on day 0 of AZD1222 vaccination. Receptors were obtained from an adult in good health.

The rearrangement links TRBV11-2 to TRBJ1-1; D is unclear. Trimming shortened V by 1 base and J by 3 bases, and 6 bases separated the two germline ends. This CDR3 has 13 residues. In germline, CDR1 is SGHAT, CDR2 FQNNGV. CDR3 amino acids: CASSLGPYTEAFF. Written as DNA, the CDR3 is TGTGCCAGCAGCTTAGGGCCTTACACTGAAGCTTTCTTT.

V gene TRBV28 combines with J gene TRBJ1-4; tentative D call: TRBD1 (5 bases). V dropped 5 bases and J dropped 9 bases, with 16 bases sitting between them. The CDR3 extends over 14 amino acids. CDR1 MDHEN and CDR2 SYDVKM come from the germline V gene. As DNA, the CDR3 is TGTGCCAGCAGTCCCCCAGGGATCCTGCAAAAACTGTTTTTT. Its protein product is CASSPPGILQKLFF. Together with reference TRBV28 and TRBJ1-4, the CDR3 gives the full variable domain: DVKVTQSSRYLVKRTGEKVFLECVQDMDHENMFWYRQDPGLGLRLIYFSYDVKMKEKGDIPEGYSVSREKKERFSLILESASTNQTSMYLCASSPPGILQKLFFGSGTQLSVL.

This chain links TRBV6-2 or TRBV6-3 with TRBJ2-5; a weak D match, TRBD1 (5 bases). Trimming left V 4 bases short and J 4 bases short, with 10 bases between. The CDR3 runs 13 residues. Germline V gives CDR1 MNHEY, CDR2 SVGEGT. CDR3 residues: CASSSTGAETQYF. The CDR3 region has the DNA TGTGCCAGCAGTTCCACTGGGGCAGAGACCCAGTACTTC.

The genes are TRBV13 and TRBJ2-7, with 11 bases lining up with TRBD1. Germline loops: CDR1 PRHDT, CDR2 FYEKMQ (reference sequence). V lost 4 bases to trimming and J lost 0 bases; unmatched junction nucleotides: 2. The CDR3 is 15 residues long. The CDR3 is CASSSGTGGSYEQYF. CDR3 nucleotides: TGTGCCAGCAGCTCCGGGACAGGGGGCTCCTACGAGCAGTACTTC.

This chain joins TRBV18 and TRBJ1-1; perhaps TRBD1 as D (6 bases). The CDR3 contains 14 residues. V lost 4 bases to trimming and J lost 5 bases, with 14 bases between them. CDR1 and CDR2 from the germline V gene are KGHSH and LQKENI. The CDR3 nucleotides are TGTGCCAGCTCACAACGACAGGATGGGACTGAAGCTTTCTTT. This translates into CASSQRQDGTEAFF.

A note on this clone: Given a much more abundant clone one base away, this may be a read error. The rearrangement uses TRBV11-2 and TRBJ2-7; D is undetermined. Trimming cost V 5 bases and J 1 base, with 3 bases left between them. From germline, CDR1 is SGHAT and CDR2 FQNNGV. CDR3 length: 11 residues. CDR3 sequence reads: CASSRSYEQYF. The CDR3 DNA reads TGTGCCAGCAGCCGTTCCTACGAGCAGTACTTC.

The rearrangement joins TRBV11-2 to TRBJ1-2, with 7 bases lining up with TRBD1. V was pared by 3 bases and J by 2 bases, with 6 bases of the junction left unmatched. This CDR3 comprises 15 residues. Germline V gene data show CDR1 as SGHAT and CDR2 as FQNNGV. The CDR3 DNA follows: TGTGCCAGCAGCTTCTCCGGGGACAGCAACTATGGCTACACCTTC. Translation gives CASSFSGDSNYGYTF.

V and J are TRBV5-4 and TRBJ2-7, with D tentatively TRBD1 or TRBD2 (5 bases each). CDR1 and CDR2 (germline): SGHNT, YYREEE (reference sequence). The CDR3 has 12 amino acids. The ends were cut back, 4 bases at V and 5 bases at J, with 10 bases in the middle. This CDR3 reads CASSPLGHEQYF. CDR3 in DNA: TGTGCCAGCAGCCCCCTGGGACACGAGCAGTACTTC.

The CDR3 DNA follows: TGCAGCGTTGAGGGGACAGGGAAGAGCCCTGAAGCTTTCTTT. This sequence encodes CSVEGTGKSPEAFF. The chain combines TRBV29-1 with TRBJ1-1; 9 bases are shared with TRBD1. The CDR3 loop spans 14 amino acids. V lost 3 bases and J lost 6; bases outside the gene matches: 8. Germline CDR1 and CDR2: SQVTM and ANQGSEA.

The chain joins TRBV27 to TRBJ2-1, with 8 bases matching TRBD2. The germline CDR1 and CDR2 sequences are MNHEY and SMNVEV (reference sequence). With 7 bases clipped from V and 6 bases from J, the junction kept 11 bases outside the gene matches. CDR3 length equals 15 residues. CDR3 amino acids: CASTPRGLGSNEQFF. In nucleotides, the CDR3 is TGTGCCAGCACCCCCAGGGGACTAGGTAGCAATGAGCAGTTCTTC.

CDR3 sequence reads: CASSLESTGELFF. In nucleotides, the CDR3 is TGTGCCAGCAGTTTGGAGAGCACCGGGGAGCTGTTTTTT. V is TRBV28 and J is TRBJ2-2, with no clear D. Germline V CDR1 and CDR2: MDHEN, SYDVKM. The CDR3 extends over 13 amino acids. V was cut by 3 bases and J by 4 bases, with 6 bases left in between.

The chain uses TRBV9 and TRBJ1-1, with a possible D match to TRBD1 (5 bases). From germline, CDR1 is SGDLS and CDR2 YYNGEE. This CDR3 has 16 residues. V lost 0 bases and J 0 bases, leaving 12 bases between the germline ends. The CDR3 loop reads CASSVGITGLNTEAFF. CDR3 nucleotides: TGTGCCAGCAGCGTAGGGATTACAGGATTGAACACTGAAGCTTTCTTT.

The CDR3 loop reads CASSHYRGGTEAFF. CDR3 nucleotide sequence: TGTGCCAGCAGCCACTACAGGGGAGGAACTGAAGCTTTCTTT. The chain recombines TRBV7-2 with TRBJ1-1, with TRBD1 identical over 7 bases. The CDR3 has 14 amino acids. V dropped 5 bases and J dropped 5; count of bases not matched to a gene: 8. Germline-derived CDR1 and CDR2 are SGHTA and FQGNSA.

The rearrangement uses TRBV5-1 and TRBJ2-1; D uncertain. There are 12 residues in the CDR3. From germline, CDR1 is SGHRS and CDR2 YFSETQ. The germline V and J ends were trimmed by 0 bases and 7 bases, with 5 bases remaining between them. DNA for the CDR3: TGCGCCAGCAGCTTGGACGTAAATGAGCAGTTCTTC. Protein sequence: CASSLDVNEQFF. The full variable domain, with the rest looked up from reference TRBV5-1 and TRBJ2-1, is KAGVTQTPRYLIKTRGQQVTLSCSPISGHRSVSWYQQTPGQGLQFLFEYFSETQRNKGNFPGRFSGRQFSNSRSEMNVSTLELGDSALYLCASSLDVNEQFFGPGTRLTVL.

The chain employs TRBV12-3 or TRBV12-4 and TRBJ1-2; D unclear. V was trimmed by 5 bases and J by 7 bases, leaving 8 bases between them. The CDR3 loop spans 11 amino acids. CDR3 loop: CASSGVAGYTF. CDR3 coding DNA: TGTGCCAGCAGTGGAGTGGCTGGCTACACCTTC.

The chain joins TRBV19 to TRBJ1-1; D is possibly TRBD1 (6 bases). The V gene lost 5 bases and the J gene lost 4 bases, with 14 bases spanning the gap. This CDR3 comprises 14 residues. Per germline, CDR1 LNHDA and CDR2 SQIVND (reference sequence). The CDR3: CASSSFEGVTEAFF. The CDR3 DNA sequence: TGTGCCAGTAGTTCGTTTGAGGGGGTCACTGAAGCTTTCTTT. The whole variable domain, filled in from reference TRBV19 and TRBJ1-1, reads DGGITQSPKYLFRKEGQNVTLSCEQNLNHDAMYWYRQDPGQGLRLIYYSQIVNDFQKGDIAEGYSVSREKKESFPLTVTSAQKNPTAFYLCASSSFEGVTEAFFGQGTRLTVV.

The rearrangement joins TRBV5-4 to TRBJ2-4; D is tentatively TRBD1 or TRBD2 (5 bases each). Germline values: CDR1 SGHNT, CDR2 YYREEE (reference sequence). The CDR3 extends over 12 amino acids. V shed 3 bases and J shed 12 bases, with 13 bases lying between them. The CDR3 DNA follows: TGTGCCAGCAGCTCGGGTTCGGGACGTCAGTACTTC. This encodes CASSSGSGRQYF.

The chain employs TRBV10-3 and TRBJ2-1, with 8 bases aligning to TRBD2. CDR3 length equals 12 residues. From germline, CDR1 is ENHRY and CDR2 SYGVKD. The V gene end was trimmed by 11 bases and the J gene end by 9 bases; junction bases not matched to a gene: 9. CDR3 region: CAVSPGGGEQFF. In nucleotides, the CDR3 is TGTGCCGTCTCACCGGGAGGGGGTGAGCAGTTCTTC.

The chain couples TRBV3-1 (or the pseudogene TRBV3-2) to TRBJ2-7, with TRBD2 as a possible D gene (5 bases). CDR3 length: 16 amino acids. The V gene's germline CDR1 is LGHDT and CDR2 YNNKEL (reference sequence). The ends were cut back, 0 bases at V and 3 bases at J, with 15 bases in the middle. The CDR3 sequence: CASSQEIARPLYEQYF. CDR3 nucleotides: TGTGCCAGCAGCCAAGAGATAGCGCGGCCCCTCTACGAGCAGTACTTC.

The chain uses TRBV6-5 and TRBJ2-3; possible D gene TRBD1, 7 bases. The CDR3 has 15 residues. CDR1 and CDR2 (germline): MNHEY, SVGAGI. Trimming left V 6 bases short and J 8 bases short, with 21 bases between. The CDR3 DNA is TGTGCCAGCAGCCCGAGGGGCAGGGGGGAAGGTACGCAGTATTTT. Protein product: CASSPRGRGEGTQYF.

The sample holds one count of this clone. The chain links TRBV15 to TRBJ1-1, with unresolved D. The CDR3 runs 13 residues. Germline V gene lookup returns CDR1 LNHNV and CDR2 YYDKDF (reference sequence). The V gene lost 5 bases and the J gene lost 1 base, with 8 bases spanning the gap. This CDR3 is CATSDEGNTEAFF. CDR3 nucleotides: TGTGCCACCAGCGACGAGGGGAACACTGAAGCTTTCTTT.

This clone was counted a single time. V is TRBV7-2 and J is TRBJ1-3; maybe TRBD1 (5 bases). Trimming pared 3 bases from V and 4 bases from J, leaving 13 bases between. CDR1 is SGHTA and CDR2 is FQGNSA in the germline V gene. The CDR3 has 15 amino acids. In nucleotides, the CDR3 is TGTGCCAGCAGCTTGACCAAAGGGGAAGGAAACACCATATATTTT. Translation gives CASSLTKGEGNTIYF.

This chain uses TRBV7-7 with TRBJ2-2, with 7 bases fitting TRBD1. The CDR3 runs to 15 residues. Trimming removed 5 bases from V and 4 bases from J; junction bases left unmatched: 7. Germline V gene sequence: CDR1 SSHAT, CDR2 FNYEAQ (reference sequence). Here the CDR3 reads CASSRQGIGTGELFF. The CDR3 bases are TGTGCCAGCAGCCGACAGGGTATAGGCACCGGGGAGCTGTTTTTT.

The sample holds one count of this clone. CDR3 DNA: TGTGCCAGCAGTACTCCCCTGACGTTCGGGAGGGATGAAGCTTTCTTT. This codes for CASSTPLTFGRDEAFF. This chain connects TRBV28 to TRBJ1-1; D is unclear. The ends were cut back, 5 bases at V and 7 bases at J, with 23 bases in the middle. The CDR3 loop spans 16 amino acids. Germline CDR1 and CDR2: MDHEN and SYDVKM.

The chain recombines TRBV2 with TRBJ1-2; possible D gene TRBD1, 6 bases. The CDR3 contains 13 residues. Trimming took 7 bases from V and 14 from J, leaving 23 bases between them. Germline-derived CDR1 and CDR2 are SNHLY and FYNNEI. CDR3 sequence reads: CASTKGQGLGGTF. DNA of the CDR3: TGTGCCAGCACGAAGGGTCAGGGGCTCGGTGGTACCTTC.

The chain carries TRBV5-5 and TRBJ2-3; weak D call: TRBD1 (6 bases). The CDR3 runs 14 residues. The germline V gene encodes CDR1 SGHKS and CDR2 YYEKEE (reference sequence). Between the trimmed V and J ends, which lost 4 bases and 1 base, there was a span of 10 bases. Here the CDR3 reads CASSKGVGTDTQYF. For the CDR3, the DNA is TGTGCCAGCAGCAAGGGGGTAGGCACAGATACGCAGTATTTT.

The rearrangement uses TRBV4-1 and TRBJ1-4; TRBD1 aligns across 7 bases. Germline V lookup: CDR1 MGHRA, CDR2 YSYEKL. V was clipped by 4 bases and J by 6 bases; unmatched bases: 14. The CDR3 is 17 amino acids. The CDR3 sequence is CASSPPQGRAGDEKLFF. For the CDR3, the DNA is TGCGCCAGCAGCCCCCCACAGGGGCGGGCGGGCGATGAAAAACTGTTTTTT.

The chain carries TRBV7-2 and TRBJ2-2; 8 bases are shared with TRBD1. The CDR3 contains 14 residues. Germline V lookup: CDR1 SGHTA, CDR2 FQGNSA. V gave up 6 bases and J gave up 6 bases; unmatched junction bases: 6. Written as DNA, the CDR3 is TGTGCCAGCAGATACGACAGGGGATCCGGGGAGCTGTTTTTT. It encodes CASRYDRGSGELFF.

The chain employs TRBV9 and TRBJ2-2; D gene ambiguous. CDR1 is SGDLS, CDR2 YYNGEE, per germline. The CDR3 extends over 15 amino acids. With 3 bases removed from V and 7 bases from J, the gap between germline ends came to 16 bases. The CDR3 is CASSADNLVGGELFF. The CDR3 region has the DNA TGTGCCAGCAGCGCTGACAATTTAGTCGGCGGGGAGCTGTTTTTT. Supplemented by reference TRBV9 and TRBJ2-2, the full variable domain reads DSGVTQTPKHLITATGQRVTLRCSPRSGDLSVYWYQQSLDQGLQFLIQYYNGEERAKGNILERFSAQQFPDLHSELNLSSLELGDSALYFCASSADNLVGGELFFGEGSRLTVL.

This chain's CDR3 is CASPQRGRLEQFF. The CDR3 nucleotides are TGTGCCAGCCCCCAGAGGGGGCGGTTGGAGCAGTTCTTC. The J gene is TRBJ2-1, the V gene TRBV2; 7 positions agree with TRBD1. The V gene's germline CDR1 is SNHLY and CDR2 FYNNEI. The CDR3 sequence is 13 residues long. The junction had 11 bases not matched to a gene; V was cut back by 8 bases and J by 10 bases.

The chain couples TRBV2 to TRBJ1-2; D unresolved. Trimming left V 7 bases short and J 4 bases short, with 7 bases between. Germline assignment: CDR1 SNHLY and CDR2 FYNNEI. The CDR3 covers 11 residues. This CDR3 is CASTAVYGYTF. CDR3 nucleotides: TGTGCCAGCACGGCAGTCTATGGCTACACCTTC.

This clone was counted a few times. This chain connects TRBV9 to TRBJ1-5; D is perhaps TRBD1 (5 bases). The CDR3 runs to 14 residues. Trimming pared 2 bases from V and 3 bases from J, leaving 9 bases between. Germline V CDR1 and CDR2: SGDLS, YYNGEE. CDR3 in amino acids: CASSVGGYNQPQHF. CDR3 DNA sequence: TGTGCCAGCAGCGTCGGGGGATACAATCAGCCCCAGCATTTT.